This is a list of T cell receptor beta chains from one sample in a study of Ad26.COV2.S vaccination and SARS-CoV-2 variants. The data were produced by immunoSEQ multiplex PCR, yet TCRdb's version contains in-frame clones alone and is incomplete. The data show around 350,000 clones, about 85% seen once. The sample in question was peripheral blood, obtained in a trial of Ad26.COV2.S vaccine versus placebo. The receptor set was obtained from a person aged 18-60 years who received the Ad26.COV2.S COVID-19 vaccine or a placebo. Each CDR3 is given with its conserved first and last residue. The D gene is left open where the match is weak. Size tells how often a clone was seen (once, few, many) or the class of an expanded clone, and some rows leave it out.

.,TRBJ1-1,TRBV9,.,TGTGCCAGCAACCATCTTCCCCCAACGCAGGTTGGCGCTGAAGCTTTCTTT,CASNHLPPTQVGAEAFF
TRBD2,TRBJ2-2,TRBV5-1,.,TGCGCCAGCAGCCCCTCGGCGGGGGGGAACACCGGGGAGCTGTTTTTT,CASSPSAGGNTGELFF
TRBD2,TRBJ2-1,TRBV7-8,.,TGTGCCAGCAGCTTAGATCTAGCGGGGGGTCACCGGCAGTTCTTC,CASSLDLAGGHRQFF
TRBD2,TRBJ2-5,TRBV6-2/TRBV6-3,once,TGTGCCAGCAGCCCTCTTCGACTAGCGGGAGGGCCTGGAGAGACCCAGTACTTC,CASSPLRLAGGPGETQYF
TRBD2,TRBJ2-5,TRBV6-1,few,TGTGCCAGCAGTGATTGGGGACTAGCGGGATTAGAGACCCAGTACTTC,CASSDWGLAGLETQYF
.,TRBJ2-5,TRBV18,.,TGTGCCAGCTCACCATTAGCGGCACAAGAGACCCAGTACTTC,CASSPLAAQETQYF
TRBD1,TRBJ1-3,TRBV4-1,.,TGCGCCAGCAGCCAGACCGGGACAGTTGGAAACACCATATATTTT,CASSQTGTVGNTIYF
TRBD1,TRBJ2-1,TRBV28,.,TGTGCCAGCACCCGGGACAGGGGGAGGAATGAGCAGTTCTTC,CASTRDRGRNEQFF
.,TRBJ2-1,TRBV2,.,TGTGCCAGCAGTGAAGGGGGTAGGGTGGAGGGCCCTTACAATGAGCAGTTCTTC,CASSEGGRVEGPYNEQFF
TRBD2,TRBJ2-3,TRBV30,many,TGTGCCTGGAGTGTAGGTAGCGGGGCCGCTAGCACAGATACGCAGTATTTT,CAWSVGSGAASTDTQYF
.,TRBJ1-5,TRBV12-3/TRBV12-4,.,TGTGCCAGCAGTGACAGGTTCAATCAGCCCCAGCATTTT,CASSDRFNQPQHF
TRBD2,TRBJ2-1,TRBV6-5,.,TGTGCCAGCGCGGGAGTACCCTACAATGAGCAGTTCTTC,CASAGVPYNEQFF
.,TRBJ1-4,TRBV5-5,.,TGTGCCAGCAGCCCCGGGCGGCAGGCGGGGGCTAATGAAAAACTGTTTTTT,CASSPGRQAGANEKLFF
.,TRBJ2-1,TRBV18,.,TGTGCCAGCTCCGAGGGAAATGAGCAGTTCTTC,CASSEGNEQFF
.,TRBJ2-7,TRBV20-1,.,TGCAGTGCTAGAGACAACTACGAGCAGTACTTC,CSARDNYEQYF
.,TRBJ2-3,TRBV27,once,TGTGCCAGCAGTTGGAAAACAGCGGAAACCACAGATACGCAGTATTTT,CASSWKTAETTDTQYF
.,TRBJ2-4,TRBV21-1,.,TGTGCCAGCAGCAAAATTCGGGACAGGGCCTCTAAGGAAAGCGCGCTCACTGCCCGCTTC,CASSKIRDRASKESALTARF
.,TRBJ2-5,TRBV30,.,TGTGCCTGGACAGAGAGGGCAGAGACCCAGTACTTC,CAWTERAETQYF
.,TRBJ1-2,TRBV6-5,.,TGTGCCGGCAGGCCAGGGGCTAACTATGGCTACACCTTC,CAGRPGANYGYTF
.,TRBJ2-3,TRBV11-2,.,TGTGCCAGCAGCTTAGGCACCCCCTTGGCAGATACGCAGTATTTT,CASSLGTPLADTQYF
.,TRBJ1-3,TRBV9,.,TGTGCCAGCAGCGTATTACACTCTGGAAACACCATATATTTT,CASSVLHSGNTIYF
.,TRBJ2-7,TRBV3-1/TRBV3-2,once,TGTGCCAGCAGCCACCGGGCCTACCTCGAGCAGTACTTC,CASSHRAYLEQYF
.,TRBJ1-1,TRBV18,.,TGTGCCAGCTCACCACACAGGGATCTGAACACTGAAGCTTTCTTT,CASSPHRDLNTEAFF
.,TRBJ2-7,TRBV19,once,TGTGCCAGTAGTCTCTTCCTTGGGTACGAGCAGTACTTC,CASSLFLGYEQYF
.,TRBJ2-7,TRBV21-1,.,TGTGCCAGCAGCAAAATTAGTGTCGGGGCGGGAGGGCCGTCGTACGAGCAGTACTTC,CASSKISVGAGGPSYEQYF
.,TRBJ2-3,TRBV6-1,.,TGTGCCAGCAGTGAAGGGGGGGGGCCACCGAACACAGATACGCAGTATTTT,CASSEGGGPPNTDTQYF
.,TRBJ2-7,TRBV5-1,.,TGCGCCAGCAGCTTGGCAGGGCTCGAGCAGTACTTC,CASSLAGLEQYF
.,TRBJ2-5,TRBV18,.,TGTGCCAGCTCACCAACCCTCCAAGAGACCCAGTACTTC,CASSPTLQETQYF
.,TRBJ1-4,TRBV27,.,TGTGCCAGCAGTTTATTGGTCGGAGGGGGGAAGACAGCAAAACTGTTTTTT,CASSLLVGGGKTAKLFF
.,TRBJ2-2,TRBV10-2,many,TGCGCCAGCCGGGGGCAGGGGGACGACGCGAACACCGGGGAGCTGTTTTTT,CASRGQGDDANTGELFF
TRBD1,TRBJ1-2,TRBV2,.,TGTGCCAGCAGTCGAGGGGGCAATGGCTACACCTTC,CASSRGGNGYTF
.,TRBJ2-1,TRBV4-3,once,TGCGCCAGCAGCCAAGATTGGGGGTACTACAATGAGCAGTTCTTC,CASSQDWGYYNEQFF
.,TRBJ1-6,TRBV10-1,.,TGCGCCAGCAGGTCCGGACTGAATTCACCCCTCCACTTT,CASRSGLNSPLHF
.,TRBJ1-3,TRBV2,once,TGTGCCAGCAGTGACAGGAGCTCTGGAAACACCATATATTTT,CASSDRSSGNTIYF
TRBD2,TRBJ2-5,TRBV13,once,TGTGCCAGCAGCCCCGGGGACTTGGGCGGGAGGTGGAGAGAGACCCAGTACTTC,CASSPGDLGGRWRETQYF